The 15 T cell receptor beta chains given below trace back to one sample, sequenced in a study of T-cell memory formation after mild COVID-19. TCRdb recomputed calls from the 5' RACE reads with MiXCR, one row per CDR3 protein. The sample records 400,000 to 500,000 distinct CDR3 sequences, roughly 20% being singletons. The source material was PBMCs or a T cell subset sorted from them (not recorded which). These receptors originate from an adult woman who had mild COVID-19 (a few samples of this study predate the infection). Cell type and time point are not known.

This clonotype turned up a few times. The V gene is TRBV5-1, the J gene TRBJ2-2; TRBD1 aligns across 8 bases. The length of the CDR3 is 15 residues. After removal of 3 bases from V and 3 bases from J, the junction contained 4 bases not matched to a gene. Germline CDR1 SGHRS, CDR2 YFSETQ. The CDR3 nucleotides read TGCGCCAGCAGCTGGACAGGGACCCACACCGGGGAGCTGTTTTTT. It specifies CASSWTGTHTGELFF.

This clonotype was seen only a few times. The chain employs TRBV3-1 and TRBJ2-7, with 11 bases aligning to TRBD2. The V and J ends lost 4 bases and 2 bases, in that order; junction bases with no gene match: 7. Germline CDR1 is LGHDT and CDR2 is YNNKEL (reference sequence). The CDR3 is 16 amino acids. The CDR3 reads CASSPFQGLAAYEQYF. Written as DNA, the CDR3 is TGTGCCAGCAGCCCATTTCAGGGACTAGCGGCCTACGAGCAGTACTTC.

The chain links TRBV14 to TRBJ1-2; D not certain. The CDR3 consists of 13 residues. Germline assignment: CDR1 SGHDN and CDR2 FVKESK. V shed 3 bases and J shed 8 bases, with 13 bases lying between them. CDR3 DNA sequence: TGTGCCAGCAGCCAGTGGAGTTCGGGCGGCTACACCTTC. This encodes CASSQWSSGGYTF.

In its sample, this clonotype was seen many times. This rearrangement joins TRBV5-1 to TRBJ2-1; TRBD2 matches 7 bases. The germline V gene encodes CDR1 SGHRS and CDR2 YFSETQ. CDR3 length: 16 residues. After removal of 1 base from V and 8 bases from J, the junction contained 12 bases not matched to a gene. This CDR3 is CASSLRGSQAGYEQFF. CDR3 coding DNA: TGCGCCAGCAGCTTGAGGGGCTCTCAAGCGGGGTATGAGCAGTTCTTC.

The chain uses TRBV5-1 and TRBJ2-3; D possibly uses TRBD1 or TRBD2 (5 bases each). The V gene's germline CDR1 is SGHRS and CDR2 YFSETQ. Trimming removed 4 bases at V and 10 bases at J, with 28 bases between. The CDR3 is 17 residues long. CDR3 sequence (DNA): TGCGCCAGCAGCCGGGGAAACACCGGGACCCCTCCTAGGGCGCAGTATTTT. As protein: CASSRGNTGTPPRAQYF.

The chain joins TRBV4-1 to TRBJ2-1; 8 bases line up with TRBD2. V lost 0 bases, J lost 12 bases, and 10 bases stayed unmatched. This CDR3 region has 15 residues. Germline V gene data show CDR1 as MGHRA and CDR2 as YSYEKL. CDR3 residues: CASSQDGSSGIGQFF. CDR3 coding DNA: TGCGCCAGCAGCCAAGATGGTAGTAGCGGGATAGGGCAGTTCTTC.

The genes are TRBV11-3 and TRBJ2-2; no firm D call. Germline CDR1 and CDR2: SGHNT and YENEEA. Trimming took off 5 bases at V and 0 bases at J, with 13 bases between the two ends. The CDR3 loop spans 16 amino acids. The DNA of the CDR3 is TGTGCCAGCAGCCGGTATCTGACCCCGAACACCGGGGAGCTGTTTTTT. It yields the protein CASSRYLTPNTGELFF.

The chain has TRBV19 and TRBJ2-2; TRBD2 matches at 8 bases. There are 16 residues in the CDR3. Trimming at V came to 5 bases and at J to 5 bases, leaving 10 bases not matched to a gene. Germline values: CDR1 LNHDA, CDR2 SQIVND (reference sequence). CDR3 protein: CASSVHGRAVTGELFF. The CDR3 coding sequence is TGTGCCAGTAGTGTTCACGGGAGGGCCGTAACCGGGGAGCTGTTTTTT.

This rearrangement joins TRBV7-9 to TRBJ1-1, with 7 bases fitting TRBD1. This CDR3 has 16 amino acids. CDR1 is SEHNR, CDR2 FQNEAQ, per germline (reference sequence). V trimming: 4 bases; J trimming: 1 base; junction bases outside the gene matches: 9. Here the CDR3 DNA reads TGTGCCAGCAGCTCCCCAGGGGGACAGAGGAACACTGAAGCTTTCTTT. Amino acids: CASSSPGGQRNTEAFF.

The rearrangement joins TRBV9 to TRBJ2-5, with 10 bases fitting TRBD2. After removal of 4 bases from V and 5 bases from J, the junction contained 11 bases not matched to a gene. This CDR3 region has 16 residues. CDR1 and CDR2 from the germline V gene are SGDLS and YYNGEE. CDR3 bases: TGTGCCAGCAGCCGAGGACTAGCGGATAGATGGGAGACCCAGTACTTC. The encoded protein is CASSRGLADRWETQYF.

This clonotype was counted between two and nine times. This rearrangement joins TRBV7-2 to TRBJ1-1; D possibly corresponds to TRBD1 (5 bases). With 4 bases removed from V and 2 bases from J, the gap between germline ends came to 14 bases. There are 15 residues in the CDR3. Germline-derived CDR1 and CDR2 are SGHTA and FQGNSA. In DNA form, the CDR3 reads TGTGCCAGCAGCTCACAGGAGGGTATTAACACTGAAGCTTTCTTT. This gives the protein CASSSQEGINTEAFF.

This chain connects TRBV19 to TRBJ2-3; 9 positions agree with TRBD2. CDR3 length: 16 residues. Germline CDR1 LNHDA, CDR2 SQIVND (reference sequence). V shed 1 base and J 7 bases; nucleotides not matched to a gene: 9. The CDR3 loop is CASSIVGSGGTNTQYF. CDR3 nucleotides: TGTGCCAGTAGTATAGTCGGTAGCGGGGGCACGAATACGCAGTATTTT.

The J gene is TRBJ2-1, the V gene TRBV18, with D possibly TRBD2 on 5 matching bases. This CDR3 has 13 residues. Germline lookup yields CDR1 KGHSH and CDR2 LQKENI. Between the trimmed V and J ends, which lost 2 bases and 9 bases, there was a span of 11 bases. CDR3 sequence: CASSPKPRGEQFF. Written as DNA, the CDR3 is TGTGCCAGCTCACCAAAGCCCCGGGGTGAGCAGTTCTTC.

The chain uses TRBV18 and TRBJ1-2; D might be TRBD1 (6 bases). The CDR3 loop spans 15 amino acids. Germline CDR1 KGHSH, CDR2 LQKENI. Trimming removed 1 base at V and 0 bases at J, with 9 bases between. DNA of the CDR3: TGTGCCAGCTCACCACGCGACAGGACTAACTATGGCTACACCTTC. Protein sequence: CASSPRDRTNYGYTF.

V and J are TRBV29-1 and TRBJ2-5, with 12 bases identical to TRBD2. CDR1 and CDR2 from the germline V gene are SQVTM and ANQGSEA. V lost 5 bases, J lost 4 bases, and 17 bases stayed unmatched. The CDR3 runs 18 residues. In DNA form, the CDR3 reads TGCAGCGTTACTGGAGATCTAGCGGGAGGGCCGAGGCGAGAGACCCAGTACTTC. This gives the protein CSVTGDLAGGPRRETQYF.